The sample holds one count of the clone carrying this TCR beta chain. This CDR3 contains 14 residues. Unmatched junction bases numbered 2, after V lost 5 bases and J lost 2 bases. Germline-derived CDR1 and CDR2 are SGHTA and FQGNSA. Per the original data handling: Estimated nucleated cell counts came from reference gene primer amplification. Libraries were prepared by immunoSEQ multiplex PCR; TCRdb keeps only in-frame clonotypes and omits some of them. The D gene and trimming were derived from the DNA, and the V and J assignments and clone size from that table. Of about 330,000 clones listed, roughly 90% were seen once; the top ten hold 3.5% to 4.5%. The source of the sample is a study of blood T cell repertoires in COVID-19. About the research overall: Donors in the United States, Italy and Spain gave samples during acute or convalescent COVID-19. PBMCs, B-cell-depleted T cells, or T cells were the source of the cDNA or gDNA that made up the material.

This TCR derives from a woman in her fifties or sixties with active or convalescent COVID-19. The genes are TRBV7-2 and TRBJ2-7; 11 nucleotides line up with TRBD1. Sequences were obtained from peripheral blood. DNA for the CDR3: TGTGCCAGCAGCCGGGACAGGGGGACCTACGAGCAGTACTTC. Translated: CASSRDRGTYEQYF.